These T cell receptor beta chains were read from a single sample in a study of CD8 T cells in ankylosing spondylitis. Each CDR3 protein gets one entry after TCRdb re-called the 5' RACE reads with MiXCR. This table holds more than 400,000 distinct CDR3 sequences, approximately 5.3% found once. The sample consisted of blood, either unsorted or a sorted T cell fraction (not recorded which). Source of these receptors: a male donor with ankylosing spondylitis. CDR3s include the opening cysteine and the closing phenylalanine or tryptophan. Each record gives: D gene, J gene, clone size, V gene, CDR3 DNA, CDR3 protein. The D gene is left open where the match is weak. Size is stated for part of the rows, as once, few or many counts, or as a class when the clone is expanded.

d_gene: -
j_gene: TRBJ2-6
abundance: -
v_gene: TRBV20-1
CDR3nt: TGCAGTGCTAGCGAGGTTTTATTCTCTGGGGCCAACGTCCTGACTTTC
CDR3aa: CSASEVLFSGANVLTF

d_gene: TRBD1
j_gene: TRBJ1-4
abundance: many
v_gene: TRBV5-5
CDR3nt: TGTGCCAGCAGCGTCTACAGGGGAACTAATGAAAAACTGTTTTTT
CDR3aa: CASSVYRGTNEKLFF

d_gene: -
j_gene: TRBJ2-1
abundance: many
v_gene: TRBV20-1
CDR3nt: TGCAGTGCTAGAGATAACGGGGCTTTAAAAAATGAGCAGTTCTTC
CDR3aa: CSARDNGALKNEQFF

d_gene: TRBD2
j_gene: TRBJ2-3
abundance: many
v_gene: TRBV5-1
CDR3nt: TGCGCCAGCAGCACCGCTAGCGGGGGGGCAGATACGCAGTATTTT
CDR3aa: CASSTASGGADTQYF

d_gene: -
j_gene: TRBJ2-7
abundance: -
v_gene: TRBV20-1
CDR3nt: TGCAGTGCTAGCTCCGGTTCTAGACTCTACGAGCAGTACTTC
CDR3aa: CSASSGSRLYEQYF

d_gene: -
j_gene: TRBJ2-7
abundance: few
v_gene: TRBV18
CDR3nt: TGTGCCAGCTCACCTGAGGCGTCCTACGAGCAGTACTTC
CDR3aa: CASSPEASYEQYF

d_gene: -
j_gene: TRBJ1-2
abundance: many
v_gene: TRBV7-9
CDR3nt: TGTGCCAGCAGCTTGGACAATTCCTATGGCTACACCTTC
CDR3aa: CASSLDNSYGYTF

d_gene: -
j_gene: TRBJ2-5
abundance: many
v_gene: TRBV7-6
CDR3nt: TGTGCCAGCAGCTTATTCCAGGGGCAAGAGACCCAGTACTTC
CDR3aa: CASSLFQGQETQYF

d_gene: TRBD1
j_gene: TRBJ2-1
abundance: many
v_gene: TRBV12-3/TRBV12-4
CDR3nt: TGTGCCAGCAGTTATGTGACAGGGATCTACAATGAGCAGTTCTTC
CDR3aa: CASSYVTGIYNEQFF

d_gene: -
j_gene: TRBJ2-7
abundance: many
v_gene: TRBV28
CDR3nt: TGTGCCAGCACAGCCCCGGGATACTCCTACGAGCAGTACTTC
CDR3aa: CASTAPGYSYEQYF

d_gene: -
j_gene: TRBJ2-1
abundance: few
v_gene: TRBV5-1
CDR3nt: TGCGCCAGCAGCCCCAATCCTGCAGACCTCCTGTTCTTC
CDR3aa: CASSPNPADLLFF

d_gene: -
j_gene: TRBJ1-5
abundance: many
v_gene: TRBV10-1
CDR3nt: TGCGCCAGCAGTGAGTCGTTTCAGCCCCAGCATTTT
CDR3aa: CASSESFQPQHF

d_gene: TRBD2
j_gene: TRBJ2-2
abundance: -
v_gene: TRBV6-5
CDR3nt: TGTGCCAGCAGTTACGGGGCGGGAGGTGACACCGGGGAGCTGTTTTTT
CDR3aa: CASSYGAGGDTGELFF

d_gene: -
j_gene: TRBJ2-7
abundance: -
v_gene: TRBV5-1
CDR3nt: TGCGCCAGCAGCTTGTTAGGGGCTTCACGAGGCTACGAGCAGTACTTC
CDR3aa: CASSLLGASRGYEQYF

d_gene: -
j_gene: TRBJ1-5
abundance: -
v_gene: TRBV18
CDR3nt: TGTGCCAGCTCACTGTGGACGGATCAGCCCCAGCATTTT
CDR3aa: CASSLWTDQPQHF

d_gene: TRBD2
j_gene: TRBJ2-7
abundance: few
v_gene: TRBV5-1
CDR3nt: TGCGCCAGCAGCTTGACTAGCGGTCGGGGGTACGCCTACGAGCAGTACTTC
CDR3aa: CASSLTSGRGYAYEQYF

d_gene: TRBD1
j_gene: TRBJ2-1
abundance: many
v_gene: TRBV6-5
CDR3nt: TGTGCCAGCAGTTCCTCATCTCCGGGACAGGGGCCGTTTGAGCAGTTCTTC
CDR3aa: CASSSSSPGQGPFEQFF

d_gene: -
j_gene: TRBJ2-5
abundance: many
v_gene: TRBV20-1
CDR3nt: TGCAGTGCTAAGATACTAGCAGGGGAGACCCAGTACTTC
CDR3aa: CSAKILAGETQYF

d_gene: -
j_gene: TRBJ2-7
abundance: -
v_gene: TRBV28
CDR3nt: TGTGCCAGCAGTTTGATGGGTGTAGGCTACGAGCAGTACTTC
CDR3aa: CASSLMGVGYEQYF

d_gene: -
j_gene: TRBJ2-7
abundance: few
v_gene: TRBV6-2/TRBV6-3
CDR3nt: TGTGCCAGCAACTGGGGTATCAACGAGCAGTACTTC
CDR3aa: CASNWGINEQYF

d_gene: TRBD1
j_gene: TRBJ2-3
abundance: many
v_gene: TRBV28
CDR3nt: TGTGCCAGCAGTCCTACCGGGACAGGGAGTGAAGATACGCAGTATTTT
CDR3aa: CASSPTGTGSEDTQYF

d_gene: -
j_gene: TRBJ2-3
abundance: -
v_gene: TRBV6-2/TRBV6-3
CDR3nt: TGTGCCAGCAGTTACCCTCAGGGGCCTAGCACAGATACGCAGTATTTT
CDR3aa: CASSYPQGPSTDTQYF

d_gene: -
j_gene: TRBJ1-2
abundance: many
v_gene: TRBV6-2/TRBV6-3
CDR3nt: TGTGCCAGCAGCGAATACTATGGCTACACCTTC
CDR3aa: CASSEYYGYTF

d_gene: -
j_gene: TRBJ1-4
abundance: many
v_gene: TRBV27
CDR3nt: TGTGCCAGCAGTTTAAAGCCGGTCTTATATAATGAAAAACTGTTTTTT
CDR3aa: CASSLKPVLYNEKLFF

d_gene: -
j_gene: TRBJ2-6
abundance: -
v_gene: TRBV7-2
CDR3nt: TGTGCCAGCAGCTGGGAGCTGTCTGGGGCCAACGTCCTGACTTTC
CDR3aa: CASSWELSGANVLTF

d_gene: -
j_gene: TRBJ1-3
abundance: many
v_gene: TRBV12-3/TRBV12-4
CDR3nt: TGTGCCAGCAGCTGGGACTCCCACTCTGGAAACACCATATATTTT
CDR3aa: CASSWDSHSGNTIYF

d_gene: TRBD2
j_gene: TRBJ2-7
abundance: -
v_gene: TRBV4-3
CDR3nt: TGCGCCAGCAGCCAGGCGGGAGGAGGAGGGGCCACCTACGAGCAGTACTTC
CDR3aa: CASSQAGGGGATYEQYF

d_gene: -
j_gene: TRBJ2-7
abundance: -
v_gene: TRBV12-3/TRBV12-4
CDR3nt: TGTGCCAGCAGTTTAGGGACAGCCGTTTACGAGCAGTACTTC
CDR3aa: CASSLGTAVYEQYF

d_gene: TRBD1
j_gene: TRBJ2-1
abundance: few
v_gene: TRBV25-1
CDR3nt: TGTGCCAGCAGTGAATGGGGGACAGGGAACAATGAGCAGTTCTTC
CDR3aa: CASSEWGTGNNEQFF

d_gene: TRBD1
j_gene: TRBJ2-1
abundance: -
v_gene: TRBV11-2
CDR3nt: TGTGCCAGCAGCCGGCCTCGGGACAGAGCTACGTACCAAGGCTCCTACAATGAGCAGTTCTTC
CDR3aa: CASSRPRDRATYQGSYNEQFF

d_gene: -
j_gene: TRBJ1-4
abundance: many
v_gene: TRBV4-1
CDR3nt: TGCGCCAGCAGCCAAGTTGTGGGGCCAGGACTTGGAGGTGAAAAACTGTTTTTT
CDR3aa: CASSQVVGPGLGGEKLFF

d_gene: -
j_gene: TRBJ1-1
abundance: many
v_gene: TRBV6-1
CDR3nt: TGTGCCAGCCGCCTACTCACAGGTACCAACACTGAAGCTTTCTTT
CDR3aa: CASRLLTGTNTEAFF

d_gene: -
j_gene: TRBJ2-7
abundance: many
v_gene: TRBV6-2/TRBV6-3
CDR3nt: TGTGCCAGCAGTTATCTGGGGCGATACGAGCAGTACTTC
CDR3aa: CASSYLGRYEQYF

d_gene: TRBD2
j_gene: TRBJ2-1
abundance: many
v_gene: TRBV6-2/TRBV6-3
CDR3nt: TGTGCCAGCAATGGGCTAGCGGTCGTATCTGGGCAGTTCTTC
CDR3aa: CASNGLAVVSGQFF

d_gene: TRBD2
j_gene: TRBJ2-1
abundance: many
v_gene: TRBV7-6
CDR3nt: TGTGCCAGCAGCTCCCTAGCGGGGGGTGGTGAGCAGTTCTTC
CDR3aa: CASSSLAGGGEQFF